This T cell receptor beta chain was identified during a study of OX40 agonist ivuxolimab in advanced cancers. Notes on the study in general: Clonal expansion from baseline to week 6 occurred in both CD4+ and CD8+ T cells. Among the lowest peripheral clonal expansion occurred in 0.1-3.0 mg/kg partial responders.

About this clone: Its antigen is still unknown.

Per germline, CDR1 SGHTA and CDR2 FQGNSA. Trimming cost V 5 bases and J 2 bases; bases outside gene matches: 9. The CDR3 sequence is 16 residues long. Only in-frame clones appear in the TCRdb table, and some are missing; sequencing was by immunoSEQ multiplex PCR. This sample carries around 150,000 clones, roughly 94% of them seen once, and the ten largest clones take approximately 0.32%. The sampling schedule covered blood at baseline, cycle 4 day 1, and cycle 7 day 1. The chain uses TRBV7-2 and TRBJ1-3; TRBD1 aligns across 7 bases. Specimen: CD4+ or CD8+ T cells sorted from blood, collected in a trial of the OX40 agonist ivuxolimab. The origin of this receptor is an adult with an advanced solid tumor such as melanoma, head and neck, liver or kidney cancer. The CDR3 region has the DNA TGTGCCAGCAGCCCTAGGGGCAGGGGGACTGGAAACACCATATATTTT. This codes for CASSPRGRGTGNTIYF. Full variable domain (missing parts from reference TRBV7-2 and TRBJ1-3): GAGVSQSPSNKVTEKGKDVELRCDPISGHTALYWYRQSLGQGLEFLIYFQGNSAPDKSGLPSDRFSAERTGGSVSTLTIQRTQQEDSAVYLCASSPRGRGTGNTIYFGEGSWLTVV.